The clone carrying this T cell receptor beta chain has a count of ten or more. Its target is not known. The germline gives CDR1 DFQATT, CDR2 SNEGSKA (reference sequence). The CDR3 contains 12 residues. The V and J ends lost 4 bases and 8 bases, in that order; junction bases with no gene match: 1. Healthy controls consisted of blood bank volunteers in Maryland, USA. This entry is derived from a study of neurological immune-mediated disorders. In TCRdb, the 5' RACE reads were re-called with MiXCR into one record per CDR3 protein. This sample has roughly 38,000 distinct CDR3 sequences; more than 6.5% occur once, and the top ten carry around 4.5%. The study's findings and limits: HTLV-1-associated myelopathy showed the most TCR clonal expansion; multiple sclerosis the least, below healthy controls.

The receptor was derived from a middle-aged woman in good health. The sequencing sample was made of PBMCs. V and J are TRBV20-1 and TRBJ2-1; 11 nucleotides align to TRBD1. The CDR3 spells CSAKGQGDEQFF. The DNA for the CDR3 is TGCAGTGCTAAGGGACAGGGGGATGAGCAGTTCTTC.